This T cell receptor (beta chain) emerged from a study of CD8 T cells in Susac syndrome (dated 2019 in TCRdb). Turning to the overall study: Repertoire sequencing was used to test whether CD8+ T cell activation and differentiation in Susac syndrome was antigen driven. The study compared CD8+ T cell repertoire clonality among approximately twelve healthy donors, about 14 Susac syndrome patients and around 16 multiple sclerosis patients. What the research found in general, with its limitations: The study acknowledged that relatively few individuals were included in the TCR sequencing and HLA analysis.

High-throughput TCR beta sequencing profiled peripheral blood CD8+ and CD4+ T cells from healthy donors, Susac syndrome patients and multiple sclerosis patients. The healthy donors served as controls matched for age and sex. Bulk CD8+ and CD4+ T cells were purified by magnetic negative isolation, whereas CD8+ TEMRA cells were enriched by FACS. Blood was drawn into EDTA tubes, processed within 24 hours, and PBMCs were isolated by density gradient centrifugation. PBMCs intended for TCR sequencing were frozen in liquid nitrogen and were later thawed in a 37 degrees C water bath. The sorted or isolated CD4+, CD8+ and CD8+ TEMRA cells had a purity of 90% or higher. Based on the germline V gene, the CDR1 and CDR2 sequences are SNHLY and FYNNEI. The CDR3 starts with the cysteine, ends with the phenylalanine, and has 14 residues. The retained sequence is limited to the CDR3, 42 bases, with the frame set at the first base. Trimming accounts for 10 bases at V and 6 bases at J, while the number of junction bases matched to no gene is 8.

A remark on this clonotype: It has no known antigen specificity. The input lacks base qualities; no much larger clone sits a single base away.

RNA was extracted using the RNeasy kit, and about 0.5 to 1 ug of the RNA was reverse transcribed with random hexamers. The immunoSEQ multiplex PCR assay, covering 54 Vbeta and 13 Jbeta segments, was used to amplify TCR beta CDR3 regions. Bias from PCR amplification was corrected by using a synthetic template baseline for primer optimization and for computational correction. In the original analysis: Reads were assigned to V, D and J genes according to IMGT and analyzed in immunoSEQ Analyzer, with only productive sequences retained. Clonality was computed as one minus Shannon entropy normalized by log2 of the number of productive unique sequences. For each patient and control, public and private clones were evaluated within the 100 most prevalent clones. Clones were defined as Susac-specific if absent from the healthy and MS cohorts, from 900 to 1,300 published viral clones and from other ImmuneACCESS disease sequences. Using fastp at Q25 and MiXCR, TCRdb reprocessed the public reads and kept productive beta chains. Identical CDR3 proteins give one entry, which carries the most common genes and DNA. The authors' filters were not applied to this entry. The sample profile shows fewer than 150,000 distinct CDR3 sequences; nearly 95% of them were found once. Roughly 0.27% of the sample comes from the top ten.

The sequence is built from TRBV2 and TRBJ2-3; 12 central nucleotides agree with TRBD2. This TCR derives from a human donor in good health. Sequencing was done on a sample of CD8+ T cells from PBMCs. The sequence in DNA is TGTGCCACTAAGACTAGCGGGAGATCTGATACGCAGTATTTT. This yields the protein CATKTSGRSDTQYF.